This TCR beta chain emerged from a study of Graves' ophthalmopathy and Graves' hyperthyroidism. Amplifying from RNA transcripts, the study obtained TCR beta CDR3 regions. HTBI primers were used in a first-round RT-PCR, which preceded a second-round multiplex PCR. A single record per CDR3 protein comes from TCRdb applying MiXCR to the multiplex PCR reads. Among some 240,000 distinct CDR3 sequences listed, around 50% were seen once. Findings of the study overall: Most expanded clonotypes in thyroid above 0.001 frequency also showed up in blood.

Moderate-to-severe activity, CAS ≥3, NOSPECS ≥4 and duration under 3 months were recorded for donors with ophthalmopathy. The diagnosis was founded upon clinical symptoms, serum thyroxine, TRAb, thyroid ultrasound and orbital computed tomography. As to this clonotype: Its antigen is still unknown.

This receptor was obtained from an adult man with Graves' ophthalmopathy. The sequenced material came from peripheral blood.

In DNA, the CDR3 is TGTGCCAGTAGGCCGACAGGGGGCGCAGCTCAGCCCCAGCATTTT. This gives the protein CASRPTGGAAQPQHF. V gene TRBV19 combines with J gene TRBJ1-5; 10 bases map to TRBD1. The germline V gene has CDR1 LNHDA and CDR2 SQIVND (reference sequence). The length of the CDR3 is 15 residues. The junction had 8 bases not matched to a gene; V was cut back by 6 bases and J by 6 bases.